The following is a TCR beta chain sequence with its context. The repertoire was sequenced with immunoSEQ multiplex PCR; TCRdb's copy has only in-frame clones and lacks some. The table has about 120,000 clones, about 82% seen once. V lost 2 bases and J 1 base, leaving 4 bases between the germline ends. The germline CDR1 and CDR2 sequences are MNHNS and SASEGT. The CDR3 loop spans 13 amino acids. These data belong to a study of PD-L1 blockade in urothelial cancer. Overall study context: Patients commenced intravenous atezolizumab, 1,200 mg every 3 weeks, around 2014. Blood was subjected to analysis at 3 weeks (second dose) and 6 weeks following treatment start. Blood samples had a median of approximately 150,000 T cells.

Specified time point: peripheral blood 6 weeks after treatment start. Specimen: PBMCs, collected around atezolizumab (anti-PD-L1) treatment. The sequence came from a man between 45 and 60 years old with urothelial cancer. The genes are TRBV6-1 and TRBJ2-3; D gene ambiguous. CDR3 region: CASSEPGTDTQYF. CDR3 nucleotides: TGTGCCAGCAGTGAACCCGGCACAGATACGCAGTATTTT.